The 7 T cell receptor beta chains below were found in one sample sequenced in a study of T cells in women clearing cervical HPV infection. Generated by immunoSEQ multiplex PCR, the TCRdb table keeps only in-frame clones and is missing some. The sample totals about 22,000 clones. The sequenced material came from blood buffy coat. The receptors were gathered from a woman aged 18 to 75 with a cervical HPV16 infection that either progressed to CIN3+ or cleared (not recorded which).

Regarding this clone: The CDR3 goes on 3 residues after the read ends, and that part is filled in from the germline J gene. The V call is TRBV24-1, the J call TRBJ2-1; 10 bases are a match to TRBD2. CDR3 length: 16 residues. V was pared by 1 base and J by 8 bases, with 7 bases of the junction left unmatched. Germline V gives CDR1 KGHDR, CDR2 SFDVKD. The CDR3 is CATSDLQREGLDEQFF. The DNA read from the CDR3 is TGTGCCACCAGTGATTTACAGCGGGAGGGCCTAGATGAG.

For this clone: The read falls 3 residues short of the CDR3 end, and the missing part is taken from the germline J gene. The chain has TRBV30 and TRBJ1-2, with a tentative D call TRBD1 (6 bases). The CDR3 runs 13 residues. CDR1 and CDR2 (germline): GTSNPN, SVGIG (reference sequence). CDR3 DNA, as far as it was read: TGTGCCTGGAGTGAGTGGGGGGGCGGAGGC. Its translation: CAWSEWGGGG. The full-length CDR3 reads as CAWSEWGGGGYTF. The variable domain in full, with the rest retrieved from reference TRBV30 and TRBJ1-2, is SQTIHQWPATLVQPVGSPLSLECTVEGTSNPNLYWYRQAAGRGLQLLFYSVGIGQISSEVPQNLSASRPQDRQFILSSKKLLLSDSGFYLCAWSEWGGGGYTFGSGTRLTVV.

Note on this clone: The read terminates 3 residues before the CDR3 end, so the remaining end is supplied by the germline J gene. V and J are TRBV7-6 and TRBJ1-2, with D unresolved. This CDR3 contains 14 residues. Germline V lookup: CDR1 SGHVS, CDR2 FNYEAQ. CDR3 region: CASSLVQFSNDYTF. The part of the CDR3 DNA that was read is TGTGCCAGCAGCTTAGTTCAATTTAGCAATGAC.

Points on this clone: The read ends 3 residues shy of where the CDR3 ends; the end is completed using the germline J gene. The chain uses TRBV5-4 and TRBJ1-4; 10 nucleotides align to TRBD1. The CDR3 is 16 residues long. Germline CDR1 is SGHNT and CDR2 is YYREEE (reference sequence). V lost 0 bases and J lost 4; bases outside the gene matches: 3. The CDR3 bases that were read are TGTGCCAGCAGCTTGGGGGGGGACAGGGGTAATGAAAAA. Protein product: CASSLGGDRGNEK. The CDR3 reads in full as CASSLGGDRGNEKLFF. Filled out from reference TRBV5-4 and TRBJ1-4, the complete variable domain reads ETGVTQSPTHLIKTRGQQVTLRCSSQSGHNTVSWYQQALGQGPQFIFQYYREEENGRGNFPPRFSGLQFPNYSSELNVNALELDDSALYLCASSLGGDRGNEKLFFGSGTQLSVL.

Remarks on this clone: The read ends 3 residues early relative to the CDR3; the germline J gene fills the gap. J is TRBJ2-2 and V is TRBV12-3 or TRBV12-4; D unresolved. The CDR3 is 14 amino acids. With 2 bases removed from V and 4 bases from J, the gap between germline ends came to 8 bases. This CDR3 reads CASSLLRATGELFF. The CDR3 bases that were read are TGTGCCAGCAGTTTACTAAGGGCCACCGGGGAG.

To note about this clone: The CDR3 goes on 3 residues after the read ends, and that part is filled in from the germline J gene. The gene calls are TRBV29-1 and TRBJ2-5; 8 nucleotides agree with TRBD2. Losses at the gene ends were 4 bases for V and 5 bases for J; bases not matched to a gene: 6. This CDR3 spans 13 amino acids. In germline, CDR1 is SQVTM, CDR2 ANQGSEA. The CDR3 region is CSVARGAEETQYF. CDR3 DNA (partial): TGCAGCGTTGCGCGGGGGGCGGAGGAGACC.

Note on this clone: Read data end 3 residues before the CDR3 end; the end is taken from the germline J gene. The V and J genes are TRBV19 and TRBJ2-7; weak D call: TRBD1 (5 bases). V was cut by 3 bases and J by 5 bases, with 14 bases left in between. The germline V gene has CDR1 LNHDA and CDR2 SQIVND (reference sequence). The CDR3 runs to 14 residues. CDR3 amino acids: CASSINGAGNEQYF. The covered CDR3 bases are TGTGCCAGTAGTATCAATGGGGCAGGGAACGAG.